This TCR beta chain was recorded in a study of long-term antiretroviral therapy in people with HIV. This CDR3 comprises 13 residues. Per the germline V gene, CDR1 is MNHEY and CDR2 is SVGAGI. V lost 7 bases to trimming and J lost 3 bases; unmatched junction nucleotides: 6. The libraries were made with immunoSEQ v3.0 at survey level. Data came from immunoSEQ multiplex PCR; TCRdb stores just in-frame clones and leaves some out. The sample lists approximately 35,000 clones, over 90% seen once, with roughly 4% in the top ten. The receptor's source is a woman between 50 and 59 years old with HIV. The gene calls are TRBV6-5 and TRBJ2-7, with TRBD1 matching 7 bases. The starting material was unsorted PBMCs, obtained 4.1 years after starting antiretroviral therapy. In nucleotides, the CDR3 is TGTGCCAGCAATAGACAGGGAGACTACGAGCAGTACTTC. Amino acid sequence: CASNRQGDYEQYF.